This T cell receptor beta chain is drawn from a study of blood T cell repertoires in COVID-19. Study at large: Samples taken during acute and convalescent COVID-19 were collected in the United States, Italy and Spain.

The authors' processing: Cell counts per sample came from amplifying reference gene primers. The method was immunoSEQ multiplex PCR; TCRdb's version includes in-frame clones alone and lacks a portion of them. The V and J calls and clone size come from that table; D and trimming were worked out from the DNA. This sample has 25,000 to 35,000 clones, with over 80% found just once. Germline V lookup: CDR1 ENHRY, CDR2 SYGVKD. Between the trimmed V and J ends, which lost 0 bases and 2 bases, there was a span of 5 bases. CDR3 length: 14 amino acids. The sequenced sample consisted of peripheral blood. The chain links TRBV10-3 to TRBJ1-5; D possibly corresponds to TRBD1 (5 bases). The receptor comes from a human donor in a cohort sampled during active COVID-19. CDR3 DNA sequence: TGTGCCATCAGTGAGTCAGGGGGCAATCAGCCCCAGCATTTT. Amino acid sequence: CAISESGGNQPQHF.